The clone carrying this TCR beta chain was found a few times. The target antigen is unknown. The record originates from a study of blood T cells in healthy people across ages. For the second PCR, which ran for about 6 to 11 cycles, a sample-barcoded 5' primer and a J-beta primer mix were used. Per sample, CDR3-containing paired-end reads numbered at least 2.5 million. A single record per CDR3 protein comes from TCRdb applying MiXCR to the 5' RACE reads. The sample contains about 1.7 million distinct CDR3 sequences, about 30% of which appear only once. Findings of the study overall: Roughly linearly, TCR beta diversity per million T cells fell as age increased.

Each sample yielded at least 5.5 micrograms of PBMC total RNA. The CDR3 spans 14 residues. Germline V gives CDR1 DFQATT, CDR2 SNEGSKA (reference sequence). V shed 6 bases and J shed 2 bases, with 17 bases lying between them. The sample comprised blood. The chain couples TRBV20-1 to TRBJ2-7, with D possibly being TRBD1 or TRBD2 (5 bases each). This TCR derives from a woman between 25 and 40 years old in good health. The CDR3 nucleotides read TGCAGTGCCCCACTCCGGGACCGCACCTACGAGCAGTACTTC. Translating it yields CSAPLRDRTYEQYF.